The 10 T cell receptor beta chains below were found in one sample sequenced in a study of radiation and T cells in renal cell carcinoma. This sample's treatment: 15 Gy SBRT to primary tumor, nephrectomy 4 weeks later. The method was immunoSEQ multiplex PCR; TCRdb's version includes in-frame clones alone and lacks a portion of them. The sample records roughly 10,000 clones, around 63% being singletons. The starting material was tumor tissue, obtained from a patient whose treatment included radiotherapy and nephrectomy. The source of these receptors is a woman in her forties or fifties with renal cell carcinoma.

This clone was picked up a small number of times. The V call is TRBV19, the J call TRBJ1-2, with 9 bases identical to TRBD1. CDR1 is LNHDA, CDR2 SQIVND, per germline (reference sequence). J was trimmed by 4 bases and V by 7 bases; bases with no gene match: 10. The CDR3 totals 15 residues. The CDR3 is CASTPDRGGRYGYTF. CDR3 DNA sequence: TGTGCCAGTACCCCGGACAGGGGAGGACGCTATGGCTACACCTTC.

Details on this clone: Different DNA sequences within this sample yield the same CDR3. The chain recombines TRBV7-2 with TRBJ2-3; TRBD2 matches at 13 bases. The CDR3 spans 18 residues. V shed 5 bases and J 0 bases; nucleotides not matched to a gene: 8. Germline values: CDR1 SGHTA, CDR2 FQGNSA. The CDR3 is CASSPGTSGARSTDTQYF. The CDR3 DNA is TGTGCCAGCAGCCCTGGGACTAGCGGGGCCAGGAGCACAGATACGCAGTATTTT.

This sequence joins TRBV28 and TRBJ2-1; D is perhaps TRBD1 (5 bases). Per the germline V gene, CDR1 is MDHEN and CDR2 is SYDVKM. V lost 5 bases to trimming and J lost 15 bases, with 14 bases between them. The CDR3 is made up of 11 amino acids. This chain's CDR3 is CASSETRARFF. CDR3 bases: TGTGCCAGCAGTGAGACCAGGGCACGGTTCTTC.

The genes are TRBV2 and TRBJ2-1; 7 bases align to TRBD1. The V and J ends lost 7 bases and 10 bases, in that order; junction bases with no gene match: 16. CDR1 SNHLY and CDR2 FYNNEI come from the germline V gene. The length of the CDR3 is 15 residues. Written as DNA, the CDR3 is TGTGCCAGCACCGCCGGGACAGTTTACCCTGGGGAGCAGTTCTTC. The encoded protein is CASTAGTVYPGEQFF. Together with reference TRBV2 and TRBJ2-1, the CDR3 gives the full variable domain: EPEVTQTPSHQVTQMGQEVILRCVPISNHLYFYWYRQILGQKVEFLVSFYNNEISEKSEIFDDQFSVERPDGSNFTLKIRSTKLEDSAMYFCASTAGTVYPGEQFFGPGTRLTVL.

This rearrangement joins TRBV6-1 to TRBJ2-2; 9 nucleotides agree with TRBD1. V was clipped by 3 bases and J by 4 bases; unmatched bases: 3. The V gene's germline CDR1 is MNHNS and CDR2 SASEGT. The CDR3 sequence is 15 residues long. In DNA form, the CDR3 reads TGTGCCAGCAGTGATCAGGACAGGGGCACCGGGGAGCTGTTTTTT. This codes for CASSDQDRGTGELFF.

V usage is TRBV11-1 and J usage is TRBJ2-1, with 7 bases aligning to TRBD1. The CDR3 spans 17 residues. Germline V lookup: CDR1 SGHAT, CDR2 FQDESV (reference sequence). After removal of 0 bases from V and 9 bases from J, the junction contained 14 bases not matched to a gene. CDR3: CASSLARWDSLVREQFF. The CDR3 DNA reads as TGTGCCAGCAGCTTAGCCCGATGGGACAGTCTGGTACGTGAGCAGTTCTTC.

V is TRBV5-4 and J is TRBJ2-3; D not resolved. The CDR3 contains 13 residues. Germline-derived CDR1 and CDR2 are SGHNT and YYREEE (reference sequence). The CDR3 spells CAVEVIGTDTQYF. The CDR3 DNA reads TGTGCAGTCGAGGTCATAGGCACAGATACGCAGTATTTT. Together with reference TRBV5-4 and TRBJ2-3, the CDR3 gives the full variable domain: ETGVTQSPTHLIKTRGQQVTLRCSSQSGHNTVSWYQQALGQGPQFIFQYYREEENGRGNFPPRFSGLQFPNYSSELNVNALELDDSALYLCAVEVIGTDTQYFGPGTRLTVL.

This chain joins TRBV7-2 and TRBJ2-5; perhaps TRBD2 as D (5 bases). The CDR3 is 13 amino acids. Germline loops: CDR1 SGHTA, CDR2 FQGNSA. V was shortened by 3 bases and J by 3 bases, with 8 bases between the two germline ends. The CDR3 region has the DNA TGTGCCAGCAGCTTCGGGGTGAAAGAGACCCAGTACTTC. Translation: CASSFGVKETQYF.

This clone was found a few times. The V gene is TRBV19, the J gene TRBJ1-5, with TRBD1 matching 7 bases. V lost 4 bases and J lost 5; bases outside the gene matches: 8. The CDR3 loop spans 15 amino acids. CDR1 LNHDA and CDR2 SQIVND come from the germline V gene (reference sequence). DNA of the CDR3: TGTGCCAGTAGTAGTGACAGGGAGTCTGATCAGCCCCAGCATTTT. It yields the protein CASSSDRESDQPQHF.

The CDR3 is CAWTGMTEAFF. The CDR3 region has the DNA TGTGCCTGGACAGGGATGACTGAAGCTTTCTTT. The rearrangement uses TRBV30 and TRBJ1-1; D is perhaps TRBD1 (5 bases). The V gene's germline CDR1 is GTSNPN and CDR2 SVGIG (reference sequence). The CDR3 totals 11 residues. Trimming shortened V by 4 bases and J by 5 bases, and 8 bases separated the two germline ends.